The clone carrying this TCR beta chain came up a few times. In the study's own analysis: Amplifying reference gene primers gave estimates of nucleated cell counts. Clones were read by immunoSEQ multiplex PCR, and TCRdb kept only the in-frame ones, dropping some. The DNA gave D and trimming, while V, J and clone size come from that table. The sample carries over 85,000 clones, approximately 90% recorded once. Trimming stripped 6 bases from V and 2 bases from J, with 13 bases between. CDR1 and CDR2 (germline): MNHEY, SVGAGI. The CDR3 sequence is 14 residues long. The data were obtained in a study of blood T cell repertoires in COVID-19. Study context: Samples of COVID-19 (acute and convalescent) were obtained from the United States, Italy and Spain. T cells, B-cell-depleted T cells, or PBMCs supplied cDNA or gDNA.

The TCR sequence derives from a human donor with active COVID-19. The donor label of this sample is uncertain. This rearrangement joins TRBV6-5 to TRBJ2-5, with D tentatively TRBD1 (5 bases). The sample taken for sequencing was peripheral blood. The CDR3 DNA reads as TGTGCCAGCAGCCCGGGCGGACAACAAGAGACCCAGTACTTC. Protein product: CASSPGGQQETQYF.